Listed below are T cell receptor beta chains from one sample, sequenced in a study of post-analysis software for immune sequencing data. TCRdb recomputed calls from the PCR reads with MiXCR, one row per CDR3 protein. The sample has some 700,000 distinct CDR3 sequences, approximately 60% seen once. Source material: blood. The receptor source for this set is a girl aged 2 to 10 with multiple sclerosis. The CDR3 runs from the conserved cysteine through the conserved F or W. The D gene is left open where the match is weak. Size values are once, few and many counts, or a class for expanded clones, and some rows have none.

>TRBD2|TRBV20-1|TRBJ2-1|16|few
CSARPFLAGLGGEQFF
TGCAGTGCTAGACCCTTCCTAGCGGGATTAGGTGGTGAGCAGTTCTTC
>TRBD2|TRBV10-3|TRBJ2-3|16|.
CAISESPGGSTDTQYF
TGTGCCATCAGTGAGTCACCGGGGGGGAGCACAGATACGCAGTATTTT
>.|TRBV19|TRBJ2-1|10|.
CASGGNEQFF
TGTGCCAGTGGAGGGAATGAGCAGTTCTTC
>.|TRBV2|TRBJ2-1|15|.
CASSDRTGSYNEQFF
TGTGCCAGCAGTGATAGGACGGGCTCCTACAATGAGCAGTTCTTC
>.|TRBV4-1|TRBJ2-5|13|few
CASSPLYGETQYF
TGCGCCAGCAGCCCCCTTTACGGGGAGACCCAGTACTTC
>.|TRBV27|TRBJ2-7|11|many
CASSLGNEQYF
TGTGCCAGCAGTTTAGGAAACGAGCAGTACTTC
>.|TRBV19|TRBJ2-7|12|.
CASSIKPTEQYF
TGTGCCAGTAGTATCAAGCCTACCGAGCAGTACTTC
>TRBD1|TRBV20-1|TRBJ2-5|13|.
CSASTGGEETQYF
TGCAGTGCTTCGACAGGGGGCGAAGAGACCCAGTACTTC
>TRBD2|TRBV4-1|TRBJ2-5|16|.
CASSQLRGGLVETQYF
TGCGCCAGCAGCCAATTGCGGGGGGGCCTTGTTGAGACCCAGTACTTC
>.|TRBV3-1|TRBJ2-2|15|.
CASSQVSHGSGELFF
TGTGCCAGCAGCCAAGTGAGCCATGGTTCCGGGGAGCTGTTTTTT
>.|TRBV5-1|TRBJ2-5|15|.
CASSVRTPVRETQYF
TGCGCCAGCAGCGTCCGGACGCCCGTCAGGGAGACCCAGTACTTC
>TRBD1|TRBV7-8|TRBJ2-3|14|.
CASSSGGQGVTQYF
TGTGCCAGCAGCTCCGGGGGACAGGGGGTTACGCAGTATTTT
>TRBD1|TRBV5-1|TRBJ2-6|16|.
CASSSGQGAESNVLTF
TGCGCCAGCAGCTCAGGACAGGGGGCTGAGTCCAACGTCCTGACTTTC
>TRBD2|TRBV29-1|TRBJ2-7|14|few
CSVALAGGEYEQYF
TGCAGCGTCGCACTAGCGGGAGGCGAGTACGAGCAGTACTTC
>.|TRBV3-1|TRBJ2-1|16|.
CASSQARESAYNEQFF
TGTGCCAGCAGCCAAGCCCGGGAGAGCGCCTACAATGAGCAGTTCTTC
>TRBD2|TRBV20-1|TRBJ2-1|15|few
CSAGGLAGSYNEQFF
TGCAGTGCTGGGGGACTAGCGGGCTCCTACAATGAGCAGTTCTTC
>TRBD2|TRBV11-1|TRBJ2-7|16|few
CASSLRTSGGVYEQYF
TGTGCCAGCAGCCTTAGGACTAGCGGAGGGGTGTACGAGCAGTACTTC
>.|TRBV29-1|TRBJ1-2|12|.
CSVEVGNRIYTF
TGCAGCGTTGAAGTAGGGAACAGGATCTACACCTTC
>TRBD2|TRBV6-2/TRBV6-3|TRBJ2-3|18|.
CASSSTMTSGASTDTQYF
TGTGCCAGCAGTAGCACCATGACTAGCGGGGCTAGCACAGATACGCAGTATTTT
>.|TRBV30|TRBJ1-1|13|once
CAWGWTGNTEAFF
TGTGCCTGGGGATGGACCGGGAACACTGAAGCTTTCTTT
>TRBD2|TRBV5-1|TRBJ2-1|17|.
CASSLVSAGGGQTEQFF
TGCGCCAGCAGCTTGGTTAGTGCGGGGGGGGGACAAACCGAGCAGTTCTTC
>TRBD2|TRBV29-1|TRBJ2-1|14|.
CSVERSGRRNEQFF
TGCAGCGTTGAACGAAGCGGGAGAAGGAATGAGCAGTTCTTC
>TRBD2|TRBV20-1|TRBJ2-7|13|.
CSANLAGVGEQYF
TGCAGTGCCAATCTAGCGGGAGTAGGTGAGCAGTACTTC
>TRBD1|TRBV25-1|TRBJ2-3|15|few
CASSGPGQHTDTQYF
TGTGCCAGCAGTGGTCCGGGACAGCACACAGATACGCAGTATTTT
>.|TRBV6-5|TRBJ1-6|16|few
CASRSTPGRTNSPLHF
TGTGCCAGCAGATCTACCCCAGGACGGACGAATTCACCCCTCCACTTT
>.|TRBV4-2|TRBJ2-3|18|few
CASSQDPPGGRELDTQYF
TGTGCCAGCAGCCAAGATCCCCCCGGGGGGCGGGAGTTAGATACGCAGTATTTT
>TRBD2|TRBV12-3/TRBV12-4|TRBJ2-5|16|.
CASTPEGLAVRETQYF
TGTGCCAGCACCCCTGAGGGACTAGCGGTCAGAGAGACCCAGTACTTC